The rows below give T cell receptor beta chains drawn from one sample of a study of blood T cell repertoires in COVID-19. TCRdb keeps only in-frame clones here, not all; method: immunoSEQ multiplex PCR. The data contain 240,000 or so clones, 75% to 90% of them singletons. Sequencing used peripheral blood. Every receptor here comes from a woman aged 25 to 39 who had recovered from COVID-19. Both conserved end residues are part of each CDR3. Fields, in order: CDR3 length, clone size, D gene, V gene, J gene, CDR3 protein, CDR3 DNA. A D gene is named only where the DNA matches it firmly. Expanded clones get a size class; other rows say once, few or many, or leave the size out.

length: 14
size: .
D: TRBD1
V: TRBV27
J: TRBJ2-7
CDR3: CASQTRGSPYEQYF
DNA: TGTGCCAGCCAAACCAGGGGGTCACCCTACGAGCAGTACTTC

length: 15
size: .
D: .
V: TRBV10-3
J: TRBJ2-7
CDR3: CAISGVSGGFSEQYF
DNA: TGTGCCATCAGTGGAGTATCGGGGGGCTTCTCCGAGCAGTACTTC

length: 15
size: few
D: TRBD1
V: TRBV6-5
J: TRBJ1-1
CDR3: CASIRETGLNTEAFF
DNA: TGTGCCAGCATCAGAGAGACAGGGCTGAACACTGAAGCTTTCTTT

length: 14
size: once
D: TRBD1
V: TRBV7-2
J: TRBJ1-2
CDR3: CASSLVTGGAGYTF
DNA: TGTGCCAGCAGCTTAGTGACAGGGGGCGCTGGCTACACCTTC

length: 16
size: many
D: .
V: TRBV6-1
J: TRBJ1-5
CDR3: CASSEASQSSNQPQHF
DNA: TGTGCCAGCAGTGAAGCGTCCCAATCTAGCAATCAGCCCCAGCATTTT

length: 14
size: .
D: .
V: TRBV2
J: TRBJ1-5
CDR3: CASMVESGGEPQHF
DNA: TGTGCCAGCATGGTGGAGTCCGGAGGGGAGCCCCAGCATTTT

length: 15
size: .
D: .
V: TRBV7-9
J: TRBJ2-5
CDR3: CASSPGVSLQETQYF
DNA: TGTGCCAGCAGCCCCGGGGTTTCCCTTCAAGAGACCCAGTACTTC

length: 13
size: .
D: .
V: TRBV10-3
J: TRBJ1-2
CDR3: CAISDGEGYGYTF
DNA: TGTGCCATCAGTGATGGAGAGGGCTATGGCTACACCTTC

length: 14
size: few
D: TRBD1
V: TRBV19
J: TRBJ1-2
CDR3: CASSTTGGAGGYTF
DNA: TGTGCCAGTAGTACTACAGGGGGCGCAGGCGGCTACACCTTC

length: 15
size: .
D: .
V: TRBV7-9
J: TRBJ1-5
CDR3: CASSSSKQPNQPQHF
DNA: TGTGCCAGCAGCTCAAGTAAACAGCCAAATCAGCCCCAGCATTTT

length: 17
size: few
D: .
V: TRBV24-1
J: TRBJ2-1
CDR3: CAPDDRPGWERYNEQFF
DNA: TGTGCCCCCGACGACAGGCCTGGCTGGGAGAGATACAATGAGCAGTTCTTC

length: 16
size: .
D: TRBD1
V: TRBV7-6
J: TRBJ1-1
CDR3: CASSTRTGSPNTEAFF
DNA: TGTGCCAGCAGCACGCGGACAGGATCCCCGAACACTGAAGCTTTCTTT

length: 17
size: .
D: .
V: TRBV5-1
J: TRBJ1-1
CDR3: CASSSTGGAGWLIEAFF
DNA: TGCGCCAGCAGCTCTACCGGTGGGGCAGGGTGGTTGATTGAAGCTTTCTTT

length: 15
size: .
D: .
V: TRBV6-1
J: TRBJ1-5
CDR3: CASSELLGANQPQHF
DNA: TGTGCCAGCAGTGAGCTTTTAGGGGCCAATCAGCCCCAGCATTTT

length: 13
size: .
D: .
V: TRBV6-2/TRBV6-3
J: TRBJ2-5
CDR3: CASSYDFQETQYF
DNA: TGTGCCAGCAGTTACGACTTCCAAGAGACCCAGTACTTC

length: 15
size: .
D: .
V: TRBV7-9
J: TRBJ1-2
CDR3: CASSLAQTLTYGYTF
DNA: TGTGCCAGCAGCTTAGCGCAGACATTAACCTATGGCTACACCTTC

length: 16
size: .
D: TRBD2
V: TRBV11-2
J: TRBJ2-5
CDR3: CASSSLAGIVWETQYF
DNA: TGTGCCAGCAGCTCTTTAGCGGGGATTGTTTGGGAGACCCAGTACTTC

length: 14
size: .
D: .
V: TRBV5-1
J: TRBJ1-1
CDR3: CASSFTVENTEAFF
DNA: TGCGCCAGCAGCTTCACAGTTGAGAACACTGAAGCTTTCTTT

length: 13
size: .
D: .
V: TRBV6-4
J: TRBJ1-1
CDR3: CASSDWGYTEAFF
DNA: TGTGCCAGCAGTGATTGGGGCTACACTGAAGCTTTCTTT

length: 16
size: .
D: TRBD1
V: TRBV6-5
J: TRBJ1-4
CDR3: CASSSHLTGFNEKLFF
DNA: TGTGCCAGCAGTTCCCACCTGACAGGGTTTAATGAAAAACTGTTTTTT

length: 16
size: .
D: .
V: TRBV5-5
J: TRBJ2-7
CDR3: CASSLASWTDTYEQYF
DNA: TGTGCCAGCAGCTTGGCCAGCTGGACAGACACCTACGAGCAGTACTTC

length: 15
size: .
D: TRBD2
V: TRBV6-5
J: TRBJ2-3
CDR3: CASSAGLAGADTQYF
DNA: TGTGCCAGCAGCGCCGGACTAGCGGGGGCAGATACGCAGTATTTT

length: 13
size: few
D: .
V: TRBV3-1/TRBV3-2
J: TRBJ1-4
CDR3: CASSPHPSEERFF
DNA: TGTGCCAGCAGCCCCCATCCCAGCGAAGAGAGGTTTTTT

length: 15
size: .
D: TRBD1
V: TRBV18
J: TRBJ1-6
CDR3: CASSPGQGLDSPLHF
DNA: TGTGCCAGCTCACCGGGACAGGGTCTGGATTCACCCCTCCACTTT

length: 17
size: .
D: .
V: TRBV28
J: TRBJ1-2
CDR3: CASSYMTPREGGIGYTF
DNA: TGTGCCAGCAGTTACATGACCCCTCGGGAAGGGGGTATTGGCTACACCTTC

length: 15
size: .
D: TRBD1
V: TRBV5-4
J: TRBJ1-2
CDR3: CASSPGQWTNYGYTF
DNA: TGTGCCAGCAGCCCGGGACAGTGGACTAACTATGGCTACACCTTC

length: 15
size: few
D: TRBD1
V: TRBV3-1/TRBV3-2
J: TRBJ1-5
CDR3: CASSPRTGGTQPQHF
DNA: TGTGCCAGCAGCCCTCGGACAGGGGGTACTCAGCCCCAGCATTTT

length: 14
size: .
D: TRBD2
V: TRBV7-9
J: TRBJ2-7
CDR3: CASSLGLAGREQYF
DNA: TGTGCCAGCAGCTTAGGACTAGCGGGGAGAGAGCAGTACTTC

length: 14
size: .
D: TRBD1
V: TRBV29-1
J: TRBJ1-2
CDR3: CSVRDRASNYGYTF
DNA: TGCAGCGTCCGGGACAGGGCATCTAACTATGGCTACACCTTC

length: 16
size: .
D: TRBD1
V: TRBV19
J: TRBJ1-5
CDR3: CASSKKQGVSNQPQHF
DNA: TGTGCCAGTAGTAAAAAACAGGGGGTCAGCAATCAGCCCCAGCATTTT

length: 15
size: few
D: TRBD1
V: TRBV5-5
J: TRBJ2-3
CDR3: CASSSGQTSTDTQYF
DNA: TGTGCCAGCAGCTCGGGACAGACTAGCACAGATACGCAGTATTTT

length: 15
size: .
D: .
V: TRBV25-1
J: TRBJ1-3
CDR3: CASSEGGVAGNTIYF
DNA: TGTGCCAGCAGTGAAGGAGGGGTGGCGGGAAACACCATATATTTT

length: 16
size: .
D: TRBD2
V: TRBV3-1/TRBV3-2
J: TRBJ2-7
CDR3: CASSQDRLAGVYEQYF
DNA: TGTGCCAGCAGCCAAGATCGACTAGCGGGGGTCTACGAGCAGTACTTC

length: 14
size: .
D: .
V: TRBV6-6
J: TRBJ1-1
CDR3: CASSYGTSNTEAFF
DNA: TGTGCCAGCAGCTACGGGACAAGTAACACTGAAGCTTTCTTT

length: 15
size: .
D: .
V: TRBV5-4
J: TRBJ2-2
CDR3: CASSLRQSNTGELFF
DNA: TGTGCCAGCAGCTTGCGTCAGTCGAACACCGGGGAGCTGTTTTTT

length: 14
size: .
D: TRBD1
V: TRBV6-1
J: TRBJ2-7
CDR3: CASSERQGYYEQYF
DNA: TGTGCCAGCAGTGAAAGACAGGGTTACTACGAGCAGTACTTC

length: 15
size: .
D: TRBD1
V: TRBV3-1/TRBV3-2
J: TRBJ2-1
CDR3: CASSQERGQINEQFF
DNA: TGTGCCAGCAGCCAAGAAAGGGGACAGATCAATGAGCAGTTCTTC

length: 13
size: .
D: .
V: TRBV6-5
J: TRBJ2-7
CDR3: CASSGSISYEQYF
DNA: TGTGCCAGCAGCGGGTCTATCAGCTACGAGCAGTACTTC

length: 18
size: .
D: TRBD1
V: TRBV11-3
J: TRBJ1-6
CDR3: CASSLDLQDRGYNSPLHF
DNA: TGTGCCAGCAGCTTAGATCTCCAGGACAGGGGCTATAATTCACCCCTCCACTTT

length: 11
size: .
D: .
V: TRBV20-1
J: TRBJ2-5
CDR3: CSARRDSQQYF
DNA: TGCAGTGCTAGGCGGGACTCCCAGCAGTACTTC